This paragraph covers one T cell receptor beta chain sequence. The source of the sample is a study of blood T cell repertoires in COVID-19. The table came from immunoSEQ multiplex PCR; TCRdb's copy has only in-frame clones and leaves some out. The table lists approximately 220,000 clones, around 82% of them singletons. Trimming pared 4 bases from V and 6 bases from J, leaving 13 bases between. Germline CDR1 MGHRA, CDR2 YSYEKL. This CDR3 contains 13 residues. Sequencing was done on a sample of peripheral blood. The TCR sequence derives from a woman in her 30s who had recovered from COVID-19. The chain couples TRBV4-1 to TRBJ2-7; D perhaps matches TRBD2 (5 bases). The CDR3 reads CASSLGPRGEQYF. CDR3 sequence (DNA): TGCGCCAGCAGCCTCGGTCCCCGGGGCGAGCAGTACTTC.